This T cell receptor (beta chain) originates from a study of shared clonotypes between healthy human individuals. Clones were read by immunoSEQ multiplex PCR, and TCRdb kept only the in-frame ones, dropping some. The repertoire holds about 490,000 clones, with around 80% as singletons. CDR1 MNHNY and CDR2 SVGAGI come from the germline V gene (reference sequence). V lost 2 bases and J lost 7; bases outside the gene matches: 4. The CDR3 is 13 residues long. Sequencing was carried out using PBMCs. This rearrangement joins TRBV6-6 to TRBJ2-7; 8 nucleotides match TRBD2. The TCR comes from a woman between 40 and 50 years old in good health. Some clones in this sample may be carry-over from other donors' samples. The CDR3 is CASSYPGGWEQYF. CDR3 bases: TGTGCCAGCAGTTACCCGGGAGGGTGGGAGCAGTACTTC.